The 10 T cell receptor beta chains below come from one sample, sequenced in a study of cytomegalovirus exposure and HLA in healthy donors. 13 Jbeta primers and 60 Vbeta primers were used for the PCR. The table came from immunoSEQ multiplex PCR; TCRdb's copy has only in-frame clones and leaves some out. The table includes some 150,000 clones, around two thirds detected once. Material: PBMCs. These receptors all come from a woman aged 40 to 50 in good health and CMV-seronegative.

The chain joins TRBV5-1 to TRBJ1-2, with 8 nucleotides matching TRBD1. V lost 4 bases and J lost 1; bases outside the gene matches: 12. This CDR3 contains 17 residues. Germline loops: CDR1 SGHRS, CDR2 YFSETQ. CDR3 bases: TGCGCCAGCAGCAGGACCGGGACAGGAGCCTTTAACTATGGCTACACCTTC. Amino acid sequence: CASSRTGTGAFNYGYTF.

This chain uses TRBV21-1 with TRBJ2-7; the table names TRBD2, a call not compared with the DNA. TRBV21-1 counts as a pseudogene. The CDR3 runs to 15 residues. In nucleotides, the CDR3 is TGTGCCAGCAGCGGTAAGCGGGGGGATTACTACGAGCAGTACTTC. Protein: CASSGKRGDYYEQYF.

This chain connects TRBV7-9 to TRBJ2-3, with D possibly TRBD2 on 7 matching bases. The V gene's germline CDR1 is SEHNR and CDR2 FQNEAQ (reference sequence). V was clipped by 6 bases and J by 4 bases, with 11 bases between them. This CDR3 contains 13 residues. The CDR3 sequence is CASRRGAADTQYF. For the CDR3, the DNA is TGTGCCAGCAGACGGGGGGCGGCAGATACGCAGTATTTT.

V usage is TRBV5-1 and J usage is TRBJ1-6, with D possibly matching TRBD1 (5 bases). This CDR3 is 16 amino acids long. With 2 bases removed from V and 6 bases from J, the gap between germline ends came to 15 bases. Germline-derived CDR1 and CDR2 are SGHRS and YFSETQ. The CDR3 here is CASSFAGGTSNSPLHF. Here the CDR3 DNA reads TGCGCCAGCAGCTTTGCCGGAGGGACGTCTAATTCACCCCTCCACTTT.

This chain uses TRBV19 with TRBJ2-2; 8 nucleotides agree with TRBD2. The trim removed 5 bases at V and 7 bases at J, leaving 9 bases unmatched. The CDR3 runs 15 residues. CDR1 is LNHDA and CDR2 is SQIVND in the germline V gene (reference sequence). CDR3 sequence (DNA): TGTGCCAGTAGTGGGGTCCGGGGGGGCCACGGGGAGCTGTTTTTT. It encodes CASSGVRGGHGELFF.

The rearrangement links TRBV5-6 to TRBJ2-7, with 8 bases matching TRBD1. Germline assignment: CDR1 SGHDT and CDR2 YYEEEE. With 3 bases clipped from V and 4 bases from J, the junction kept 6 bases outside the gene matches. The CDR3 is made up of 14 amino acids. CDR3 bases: TGTGCCAGCAGCTCCACAGGGGGGAAGTACGAGCAGTACTTC. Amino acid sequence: CASSSTGGKYEQYF.

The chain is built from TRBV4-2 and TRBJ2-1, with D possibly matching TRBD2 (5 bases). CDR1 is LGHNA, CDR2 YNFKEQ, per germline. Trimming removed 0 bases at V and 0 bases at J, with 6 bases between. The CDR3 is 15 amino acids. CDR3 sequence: CASSQESGSYNEQFF. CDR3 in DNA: TGTGCCAGCAGCCAAGAGAGCGGCTCCTACAATGAGCAGTTCTTC.

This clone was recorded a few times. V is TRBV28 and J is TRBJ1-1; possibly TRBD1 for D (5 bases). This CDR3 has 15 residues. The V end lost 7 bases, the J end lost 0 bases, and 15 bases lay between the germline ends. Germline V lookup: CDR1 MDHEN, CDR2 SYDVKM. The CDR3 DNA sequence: TGTGCCAGCACCCTTTCGACAGACATGAACACTGAAGCTTTCTTT. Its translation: CASTLSTDMNTEAFF.

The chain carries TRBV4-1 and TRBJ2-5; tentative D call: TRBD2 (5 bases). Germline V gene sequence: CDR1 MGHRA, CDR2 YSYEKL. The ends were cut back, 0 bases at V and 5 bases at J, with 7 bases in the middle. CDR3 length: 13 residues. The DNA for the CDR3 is TGCGCCAGCAGCCAAGATAGGGAGGAGACCCAGTACTTC. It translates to CASSQDREETQYF.

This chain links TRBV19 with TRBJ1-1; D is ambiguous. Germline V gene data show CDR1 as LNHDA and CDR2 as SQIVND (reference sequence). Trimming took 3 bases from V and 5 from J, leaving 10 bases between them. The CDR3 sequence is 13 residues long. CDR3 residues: CASSISGLTEAFF. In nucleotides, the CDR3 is TGTGCCAGTAGTATCTCGGGGTTGACTGAAGCTTTCTTT.